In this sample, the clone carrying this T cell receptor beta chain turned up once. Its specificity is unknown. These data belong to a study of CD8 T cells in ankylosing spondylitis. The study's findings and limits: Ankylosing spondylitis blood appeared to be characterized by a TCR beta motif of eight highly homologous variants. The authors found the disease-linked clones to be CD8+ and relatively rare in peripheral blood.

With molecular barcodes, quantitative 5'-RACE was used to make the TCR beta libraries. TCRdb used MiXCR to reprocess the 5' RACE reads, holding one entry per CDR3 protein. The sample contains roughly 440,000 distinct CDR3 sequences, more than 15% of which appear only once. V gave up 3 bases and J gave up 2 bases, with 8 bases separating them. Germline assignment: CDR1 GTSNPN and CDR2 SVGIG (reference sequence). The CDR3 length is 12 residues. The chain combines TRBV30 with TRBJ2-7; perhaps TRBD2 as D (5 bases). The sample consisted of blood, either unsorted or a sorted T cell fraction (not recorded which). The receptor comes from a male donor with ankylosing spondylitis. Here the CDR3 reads CAWSPGTYEQYF. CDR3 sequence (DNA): TGTGCCTGGAGCCCCGGGACCTACGAGCAGTACTTC.